This is a list of T cell receptor beta chains from one sample in a study of control samples from healthy donors and cancer patients. TCRdb keeps only in-frame clones here, not all; method: immunoSEQ multiplex PCR. The repertoire consists of 150,000 to 200,000 clones, with around 89% occurring once and the leading ten covering about 1.4%. The specimen sequenced was blood. These receptors were collected from a woman between 50 and 59 years old in good health. The CDR3 runs from the conserved cysteine through the conserved F or W. Only part of the rows carry a size: once, few, many, or a class if the clone is expanded.

clone size: NA; V gene: TRBV10-3; CDR3 protein: CAIGNRMGGPAGQPQHF
clone size: NA; V gene: TRBV13; CDR3 protein: CASSLTQSGTGKFF
clone size: NA; V gene: TRBV6-2/TRBV6-3; CDR3 protein: CASSSLDGVNYGYTF
clone size: NA; V gene: TRBV2; CDR3 protein: CASSVRLRGEQFF
clone size: NA; V gene: TRBV28; CDR3 protein: CASSAPQGTNQPQHF
clone size: NA; V gene: TRBV3-1/TRBV3-2; CDR3 protein: CASSGAGAGPYEQYF
clone size: NA; V gene: TRBV28; CDR3 protein: CASLGLAGGTSTDTQYF
clone size: NA; V gene: TRBV7-6; CDR3 protein: CASSLAPFSNEQFF
clone size: few; V gene: TRBV29-1; CDR3 protein: CSVTQGVYEQYF
clone size: NA; V gene: TRBV7-2; CDR3 protein: CASSPRQTGELFF
clone size: few; V gene: TRBV5-4; CDR3 protein: CASSRSGLTNTGELFF
clone size: once; V gene: TRBV13; CDR3 protein: CASGRSGQGLGYTF
clone size: few; V gene: TRBV4-3; CDR3 protein: CASSQPNSGSGINEQFF
clone size: NA; V gene: TRBV15; CDR3 protein: CATSRGRSDHGYTF
clone size: few; V gene: TRBV4-1; CDR3 protein: CASRASRWEANEKLFF
clone size: once; V gene: TRBV5-1; CDR3 protein: CASSLGADYSEQFF
clone size: NA; V gene: TRBV28; CDR3 protein: CASNLGAGFSAQHF
clone size: NA; V gene: TRBV11-2; CDR3 protein: CASSKWGGSSYEQYF
clone size: NA; V gene: TRBV4-1; CDR3 protein: CASSQVVTRNTEAFF
clone size: NA; V gene: TRBV4-1; CDR3 protein: CASSQFSTGPNSPLHF
clone size: NA; V gene: TRBV24-1; CDR3 protein: CATSDLGGRSSYEQYF
clone size: NA; V gene: TRBV28; CDR3 protein: CASSLSQEARGYTF
clone size: NA; V gene: TRBV6-2/TRBV6-3; CDR3 protein: CASSYTPGQGAPLGNSPLHF
clone size: NA; V gene: TRBV10-2; CDR3 protein: CASSESGIIEGKLFF
clone size: NA; V gene: TRBV9; CDR3 protein: CASSSGLASTDTQYF
clone size: NA; V gene: TRBV7-8; CDR3 protein: CASSLYVLHQPQHF
clone size: few; V gene: TRBV5-5; CDR3 protein: CASSLEGDSPLHF
clone size: NA; V gene: TRBV5-6; CDR3 protein: CASSSNYNEQFF
clone size: NA; V gene: TRBV9; CDR3 protein: CASSVSPVTRGNTIYF